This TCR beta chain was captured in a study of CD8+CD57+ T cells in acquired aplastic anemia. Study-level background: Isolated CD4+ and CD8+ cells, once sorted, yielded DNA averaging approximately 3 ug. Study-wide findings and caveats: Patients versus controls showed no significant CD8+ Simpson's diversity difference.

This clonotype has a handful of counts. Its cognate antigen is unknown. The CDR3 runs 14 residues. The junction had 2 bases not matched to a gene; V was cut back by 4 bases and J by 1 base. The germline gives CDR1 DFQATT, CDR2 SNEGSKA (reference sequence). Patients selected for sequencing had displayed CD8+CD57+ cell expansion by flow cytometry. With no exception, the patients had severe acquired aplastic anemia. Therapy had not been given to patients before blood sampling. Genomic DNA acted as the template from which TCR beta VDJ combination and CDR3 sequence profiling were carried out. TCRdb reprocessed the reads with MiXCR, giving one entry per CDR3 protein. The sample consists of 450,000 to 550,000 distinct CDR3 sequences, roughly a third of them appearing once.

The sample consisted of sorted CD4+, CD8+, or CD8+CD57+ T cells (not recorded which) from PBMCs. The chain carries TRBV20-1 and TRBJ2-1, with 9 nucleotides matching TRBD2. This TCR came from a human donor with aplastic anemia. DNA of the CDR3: TGCAGTGCTATTCTAGCGGGATCCTACAATGAGCAGTTCTTC. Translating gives CSAILAGSYNEQFF.